The present entry profiles one TCR beta chain with its context. Profiling relied on immunoSEQ multiplex PCR, and the TCRdb table lists in-frame clones only, not all of them. The table lists some 95,000 clones, roughly nine tenths of them singletons. The CDR3 extends over 14 amino acids. The germline V gene has CDR1 SGHTA and CDR2 FQGNSA. V was clipped by 1 base and J by 5 bases; unmatched bases: 4. This entry comes from a study of blood T cell repertoires in COVID-19. Overall study context: PBMCs, B-cell-depleted T cells, or T cells provided the cDNA or gDNA that made up the material.

The chain employs TRBV7-2 and TRBJ2-5; 7 positions agree with TRBD2. The specimen was peripheral blood. This clonotype was obtained from a human donor with active COVID-19. The donor label of this sample is uncertain. CDR3 nucleotide sequence: TGTGCCAGCAGCTTAGATGTGGGGGGGGAGACCCAGTACTTC. Protein sequence: CASSLDVGGETQYF.